This T cell receptor beta chain was obtained from a study of cytomegalovirus exposure and HLA in healthy donors. The CDR3 spans 15 residues. From germline, CDR1 is MNHNS and CDR2 SASEGT. Trimming cost V 6 bases and J 4 bases; bases outside gene matches: 9. Amplification used 60 Vbeta primers and 13 Jbeta primers. Only in-frame clones appear in the TCRdb table, and some are missing; sequencing was by immunoSEQ multiplex PCR. The sample holds approximately 200,000 clones, around 67% seen once. V is TRBV6-1 and J is TRBJ1-2; 9 bases map to TRBD1. The receptor's source is a woman in her twenties or thirties in good health and CMV-seropositive. The sequenced sample was PBMCs. The CDR3 reads CASSPTGGWGYGYTF. DNA of the CDR3: TGTGCCAGCAGCCCCACAGGGGGCTGGGGCTATGGCTACACCTTC.